Each of the 6 T cell receptor beta chains below was sequenced from the same sample in a study of T cell repertoires in cytomegalovirus infection. MiXCR, run by TCRdb on the reads, gives a single entry per CDR3 protein. The sample shows nearly 550,000 distinct CDR3 sequences, 15% to 20% of them seen only once. Sequencing was carried out using CD8+ T cells from PBMCs. The receptors were gathered from a human donor in good health (CMV status not recorded). Some clones in this sample may be carry-over from other donors' samples.

The chain uses TRBV6-6 and TRBJ2-7, with D maybe TRBD1 (5 bases). V dropped 5 bases and J dropped 2 bases, with 16 bases sitting between them. Germline V lookup: CDR1 MNHNY, CDR2 SVGAGI (reference sequence). The CDR3 sequence is 15 residues long. Written as DNA, the CDR3 is TGTGCCAGCAGTGGACCCGGCAGGGTCGCCTACGAGCAGTACTTC. Translation: CASSGPGRVAYEQYF.

This clonotype was recorded at least ten times. This sequence joins TRBV27 and TRBJ1-1; D possibly corresponds to TRBD1 (6 bases). The CDR3 sequence is 16 residues long. Germline V gives CDR1 MNHEY, CDR2 SMNVEV (reference sequence). Deletions cut 5 bases from V and 0 bases from J, with 16 bases between. This CDR3 reads CASSELQTGMNTEAFF. CDR3 sequence (DNA): TGTGCCAGCAGTGAGCTTCAGACAGGAATGAACACTGAAGCTTTCTTT.

Of note for this clonotype: One end of the junction is discordant with germline, which a read error may explain. The chain uses TRBV5-8 and TRBJ1-5; D not resolved. CDR3 length: 15 amino acids. Germline CDR1 reads SGHTS; CDR2 reads YDEGEE. CDR3 amino acids: CASSPDGYSYQPQHF. The CDR3 DNA reads as TGTGCCAGCAGCCCCGACGGGTATAGCTATCAGCCCCAGCATTTT.

The chain recombines TRBV10-3 with TRBJ2-2; D gene ambiguous. CDR1 and CDR2 from the germline V gene are ENHRY and SYGVKD. V lost 9 bases, J lost 0 bases, and 14 bases lay in between. CDR3 length: 15 residues. CDR3 bases: TGTGCCATAGGAAGGCCGCCTTCGAACACCGGGGAGCTGTTTTTT. It encodes CAIGRPPSNTGELFF.

V usage is TRBV6-5 and J usage is TRBJ2-3, with 13 bases that match TRBD2. With V trimmed by 7 bases and J by 4 bases, 8 bases remained unmatched. Germline V lookup: CDR1 MNHEY, CDR2 SVGAGI. This CDR3 is built from 16 residues. The CDR3: CASTLLAGGGSDTQYF. In nucleotides, the CDR3 is TGTGCCAGCACGCTACTAGCGGGAGGGGGCTCAGATACGCAGTATTTT.

In DNA, the CDR3 is TGTGCCAGCAGCACGCCCACAGTTCTCTGGGACAATGAGCAGTTCTTC. Residues: CASSTPTVLWDNEQFF. The chain uses TRBV12-3 or TRBV12-4 and TRBJ2-1; no definite D call. Trimming left V 6 bases short and J 5 bases short, with 20 bases between. CDR3 length equals 16 residues.